A selection of T cell receptor beta chains follows, all from one sample in a study of T cells in Graves' hyperthyroidism and ophthalmopathy. TCRdb reanalysed the multiplex PCR reads using MiXCR and keeps one entry per CDR3 protein. This table has some 530,000 distinct CDR3 sequences, 20% to 25% appearing once. Material for sequencing was blood. These receptor sequences come from an older woman with Graves' ophthalmopathy. CDR3s include the opening cysteine and the closing phenylalanine or tryptophan. The D gene is left open where the match is weak. Expanded clones get a size class; other rows say once, few or many, or leave the size out.

CDR3aa | CDR3nt | abundance | j_gene | d_gene | v_gene
CASSSGTAYNSPLHF | TGTGCCAGCAGCTCGGGGACCGCGTATAATTCACCCCTCCACTTT | few | TRBJ1-6 | NA | TRBV7-8
CASSLAIAGDPYEQYF | TGTGCCAGCAGTTTAGCAATAGCGGGAGACCCCTACGAGCAGTACTTC | many | TRBJ2-7 | TRBD2 | TRBV12-3/TRBV12-4
CASSRYRATNEKLFF | TGTGCCAGCAGCCGCTACAGGGCAACTAATGAAAAACTGTTTTTT | few | TRBJ1-4 | NA | TRBV2
CASSHEGWSEETQYF | TGTGCCAGCAGCCATGAGGGGTGGTCGGAAGAGACCCAGTACTTC | NA | TRBJ2-5 | NA | TRBV7-9
CSAPGPGGTEAFF | TGCAGTGCCCCGGGGCCGGGGGGCACTGAAGCTTTCTTT | NA | TRBJ1-1 | NA | TRBV20-1
CASSERQGSAEAFF | TGTGCCAGCAGCGAAAGACAGGGTTCGGCTGAAGCTTTCTTT | many | TRBJ1-1 | TRBD1 | TRBV12-3/TRBV12-4
CASSLAWGLLRDRAYGYTF | TGTGCCAGCAGCTTGGCCTGGGGCCTACTTCGGGACAGGGCCTATGGCTACACCTTC | NA | TRBJ1-2 | TRBD1 | TRBV5-5
CATSPRYGTGRGNEQFF | TGTGCCACCAGCCCAAGATACGGGACAGGGAGAGGGAATGAGCAGTTCTTC | NA | TRBJ2-1 | TRBD1 | TRBV24-1
CASRVYSLALTQETQYF | TGTGCCAGCAGAGTGTATTCGTTAGCTCTGACCCAAGAGACCCAGTACTTC | many | TRBJ2-5 | NA | TRBV2
CASSLERLQETQYF | TGCGCCAGCAGCTTGGAAAGATTGCAAGAGACCCAGTACTTC | once | TRBJ2-5 | NA | TRBV5-1
CASSLEGGGLTEAFF | TGTGCCAGCAGCCTGGAAGGAGGGGGGCTCACTGAAGCTTTCTTT | many | TRBJ1-1 | NA | TRBV7-2
CATSDVTTYEQYF | TGTGCCACCAGTGATGTGACAACCTACGAGCAGTACTTC | many | TRBJ2-7 | NA | TRBV24-1
CASSLPGQEGYTF | TGCGCCAGCAGCCTGCCAGGACAGGAAGGCTACACCTTC | NA | TRBJ1-2 | TRBD1 | TRBV5-1
CASSWQVRGEQYF | TGTGCCAGCAGTTGGCAGGTAAGAGGCGAGCAGTACTTC | NA | TRBJ2-7 | NA | TRBV6-2/TRBV6-3
CASSRAGAGRYEQYF | TGTGCCAGCAGTCGGGCGGGGGCGGGAAGGTACGAGCAGTACTTC | few | TRBJ2-7 | NA | TRBV25-1
CASSLTGGRNTEAFF | TGCGCCAGCAGCTTGACAGGGGGCCGGAACACTGAAGCTTTCTTT | few | TRBJ1-1 | TRBD1 | TRBV5-1
CASSYAASVGWDNEQFF | TGTGCCAGCAGCTATGCCGCGAGTGTAGGGTGGGACAATGAGCAGTTCTTC | few | TRBJ2-1 | NA | TRBV7-2
CASSGTDRYGYTF | TGCGCCAGCAGCGGGACAGATCGCTATGGCTACACCTTC | few | TRBJ1-2 | TRBD1 | TRBV10-2
CASSYRQMASNQPQHF | TGTGCCAGCAGTTACCGACAGATGGCGAGCAATCAGCCCCAGCATTTT | NA | TRBJ1-5 | NA | TRBV6-5
CASQGRTVNEKLFF | TGTGCCAGCCAGGGTAGGACAGTTAATGAAAAACTGTTTTTT | NA | TRBJ1-4 | NA | TRBV6-1
CASRTGGVGNQPQHF | TGTGCCAGCAGAACAGGGGGGGTTGGCAATCAGCCCCAGCATTTT | NA | TRBJ1-5 | TRBD1 | TRBV6-2/TRBV6-3
CASIMVAIPGELFF | TGTGCCAGTATTATGGTGGCTATTCCCGGGGAGCTGTTTTTT | few | TRBJ2-2 | NA | TRBV12-3/TRBV12-4